Sequencing of this T cell receptor (beta chain) was carried out in a study of shared clonotypes between healthy human individuals. This clone was detected once. Germline CDR1 and CDR2: MNHEY and SVGAGI. The CDR3 runs to 14 residues. V shed 2 bases and J shed 9 bases, with 14 bases lying between them. Naivety among CD8 cells was defined by CD45RO negativity and positive CCR7 selection, thereby excluding terminally differentiated effector memory CD45RA+ cells. Every subset's genomic DNA went evenly onto several immunoSEQ plates. Sequencing used immunoSEQ multiplex PCR; TCRdb keeps in-frame clones, though not all of them. The profile shows 1.5 million to 2.5 million clones, less than 95% of them singletons.

The chain is built from TRBV6-5 and TRBJ2-1; tentatively, D is TRBD1 (6 bases). The receptor was isolated from a man aged 18 to 30 in good health. Sequences were obtained from naive CD8+ T cells sorted from blood. The CDR3: CASSYGTLGGEQFF. The DNA of the CDR3 is TGTGCCAGCAGTTACGGGACACTGGGCGGTGAGCAGTTCTTC.